Each of the 6 T cell receptor beta chains below was sequenced from the same sample in a study of cytomegalovirus exposure and HLA in healthy donors. PCR was performed using 60 Vbeta and 13 Jbeta primers. Sequenced by immunoSEQ multiplex PCR; TCRdb stores in-frame clones only, minus some. Of approximately 110,000 clones in the sample, over 60% are singletons; the top ten hold roughly 8.2%. Specimen: PBMCs. These receptors all stem from a woman aged 35 to 49 in good health and CMV-seropositive.

The J gene is TRBJ2-5, the V gene TRBV6-4; tentative D call: TRBD2 (5 bases). The ends were cut back, 3 bases at V and 5 bases at J, with 13 bases in the middle. Germline V gives CDR1 MRHNA, CDR2 SNTAGT. There are 14 residues in the CDR3. The CDR3 nucleotides are TGTGCCAGCAGTGAGAGGGCAGCCCGCGAGACCCAGTACTTC. This sequence encodes CASSERAARETQYF.

The chain is built from TRBV6-6 and TRBJ2-7; 10 bases are shared with TRBD1. The CDR3 length is 14 residues. The germline gives CDR1 MNHNY, CDR2 SVGAGI (reference sequence). V shed 5 bases and J 4 bases; nucleotides not matched to a gene: 5. The CDR3 DNA is TGTGCCAGCAGTCCCGGACAGGGGGTGTACGAGCAGTACTTC. Protein product: CASSPGQGVYEQYF.

This clone was seen a single time. The chain joins TRBV7-2 to TRBJ1-1; D remains unclear. This CDR3 spans 12 amino acids. V was shortened by 4 bases and J by 5 bases, with 8 bases between the two germline ends. Germline values: CDR1 SGHTA, CDR2 FQGNSA. The CDR3: CASSWGDTEAFF. The CDR3 coding sequence is TGTGCCAGCAGCTGGGGAGATACTGAAGCTTTCTTT.

This chain joins TRBV5-5 and TRBJ2-3; 9 bases align to TRBD2. Looked up from germline, CDR1 is SGHKS and CDR2 is YYEKEE (reference sequence). V lost 4 bases to trimming and J lost 4 bases; unmatched junction nucleotides: 13. This CDR3 is 17 amino acids long. The CDR3 loop is CASSTIGAGGLSDTQYF. The CDR3 DNA reads TGTGCCAGCAGCACCATAGGGGCGGGGGGGCTGTCAGATACGCAGTATTTT.

Concerning this clone: No conserved phenylalanine or tryptophan ends this CDR3, so it is likely a read error. The gene calls are TRBV2 and TRBJ1-5, with D perhaps matching TRBD1 (5 bases). The CDR3 is made up of 15 amino acids. In germline, CDR1 is SNHLY, CDR2 FYNNEI. V lost 5 bases, J lost 2 bases, and 13 bases lay in between. CDR3 sequence reads: CASSLDAGGNQPQHL. The CDR3 nucleotides are TGTGCCAGCAGTCTCGACGCGGGGGGCAATCAGCCCCAGCATCTT.

The V gene is TRBV7-2, the J gene TRBJ2-5, with 8 bases identical to TRBD1. Germline CDR1 and CDR2: SGHTA and FQGNSA. The length of the CDR3 is 14 residues. V gave up 5 bases and J gave up 6 bases; unmatched junction bases: 8. For the CDR3, the DNA is TGTGCCAGCAGCCGATTCGACAGGGGACAGACCCAGTACTTC. It encodes CASSRFDRGQTQYF.